The T cell receptor beta chain under discussion was sequenced for a study of T cells in Graves' hyperthyroidism and ophthalmopathy (dated by TCRdb to the late 2010s). Study-level background: Peripheral blood was sampled at the time of initial diagnosis, prior to any treatment. To identify distinguishing TCR V-J signatures, a discovery cohort of 100 or so patients was used, comprising 43 with Graves' ophthalmopathy and about 59 with stable Graves' hyperthyroidism. Whether ophthalmopathy could be predicted prospectively was tested in an independent validation cohort made up of roughly 19 hyperthyroidism patients plus 17 patients who later progressed to ophthalmopathy. For training and testing, the 80 to 100 patients in the discovery cohort were randomly divided in a 7:3 ratio. In roughly six Graves' hyperthyroidism patients, the study also compared T-cell repertoires from thyroid tissue with T-cell repertoires from blood. After blood sampling, hyperthyroidism patients were treated with methimazole at a starting dose of 30 mg daily, and ophthalmopathy patients were treated with high-dose intravenous methylprednisolone. According to the paper, TCR Vbeta CDR3 sequencing was carried out on 135 peripheral blood samples, which came from 40 to 45 ophthalmopathy, approximately 78 hyperthyroidism and 17 progressor patients. Broad study findings and their caveats: In cross-validation, a model built on a 13 V-J signature told ophthalmopathy apart from stable hyperthyroidism with approximately 90% sensitivity and roughly 81% specificity, and in testing the same model reached 80%/75%. Sample size was not statistically predetermined, and investigators were not blinded to group allocation. In validation, the model predicted progression to ophthalmopathy with about 71% sensitivity and around 72% specificity, a median of 6.5 months before onset. Blood samples also contained most of the expanded thyroid clonotypes (frequency above 0.001), which suggests that blood repertoires may reflect thyroid immune responses.

The CDR3 numbers 15 residues from cysteine through phenylalanine. Only CDR3 DNA is held: 45 bases, read in frame from base 1. Reading the germline V gene gives CDR1 SNHLY and CDR2 FYNNEI. Concerning this clonotype: Its antigen is unknown. At one end, the junction sequence differs from germline, possibly due to a read error.

The TCR beta CDR3 regions were amplified from RNA transcripts. The first round of RT-PCR for the TCR CDR3 was performed with the HTBI primer set and the Qiagen OneStep RT-PCR kit. A second multiplex PCR round built the libraries, followed by size selection and purification. Sequencing of the libraries was done on an Illumina HiSeq2000 using paired-end 100 bp reads. The study's processing was this. SOAPnuke was used to process the raw data, with reads discarded if the reads contained adapters or uncalled bases, had a mean Phred below 15, or lacked an exact constant-primer or identifier match. COPE v1.2.5 was used to merge the high-quality paired reads, and each unique nucleotide sequence was defined as a clonotype. MiTCR v1.1 was used to align clonotypes to the IMGT TRBV, TRBD and TRBJ reference segments. The analysis was restricted to V-J combinations with a frequency above 0.0001, which together covered 99.2% of the repertoires. A TCS score was defined as the ratio between F50 (clonal expansion) and ExV (chaos), using BLOSUM62-based TCRdist between CDR3 peptides within each V-J. Welch's t-statistics and random forest reduced just over 500 V-J features to 10 to 15, which were used in a naive Bayes classifier (R e1071). Using fastp trimming at Q25 and MiXCR clonotype assembly, TCRdb reanalyzed the public sequencing data and kept in-frame beta chains. Identical CDR3 protein sequences are pooled into one entry, listed with their most common genes and DNA. These V and J calls are TCRdb output, not the study's own analysis. This sample has about 640,000 distinct CDR3 sequences in its table, and 13% to 15% of those were observed once. The biggest ten clones account for around 13% of the sample.

Ophthalmopathy patients had moderately to severely active disease, Clinical Activity Score of at least 3, NOSPECS grade of at least 4, and duration under 3 months. Exclusion was applied to patients with uncontrolled infections, other autoimmune diseases, pregnancy or lactation. Diagnoses were based on clinical symptoms, serum thyroxine and TRAb, thyroid ultrasound and orbital computed tomography. PBMCs were separated from around 9.1 ml of fresh peripheral blood using Ficoll-Paque density gradient centrifugation. Total RNA was extracted with Trizol reagent, and quality was checked on an Agilent 2100 Bioanalyzer.

The sample comprised blood. The chain is made from TRBV2 and TRBJ1-6, with an unclear D gene assignment. The origin of this receptor is a woman aged 45-65 years with Graves' ophthalmopathy. The CDR3 here reads CAISESERNNSPLHF. Here is the DNA: TGTGCCATCAGTGAGTCGGAGAGAAATAATTCACCCCTCCACTTT.